The 20 T cell receptor beta chains below come from one sample, sequenced in a study of cytomegalovirus exposure and HLA in healthy donors (dated by TCRdb to about 2017). Libraries came from the immunoSEQ multiplex PCR assay. A mixture of 60 forward primers for TCR Vbeta segments and 13 reverse primers for TCR Jbeta segments was used in the multiplex PCR. This immuneACCESS table, as held by TCRdb, lists in-frame sequences with V and J called but not all clones. Of the missing ones, under half trace to an unresolved V gene in checked studies; the others have no known cause. Within this sample are about 190,000 clones, with roughly 90% of them counted one time only. The top ten clones comprise 1% to 1.4% of the sample. The material sequenced was PBMCs. The receptors were gathered from a boy aged 2 to 10 in good health and CMV-seronegative.

The chain couples TRBV4-1 to TRBJ2-7, with 9 bases identical to TRBD1. Germline CDR1 MGHRA, CDR2 YSYEKL. J gave up 1 base and V 4 bases, and 5 bases lay outside the gene matches. The CDR3 is 15 amino acids. In nucleotides, the CDR3 is TGCGCCAGCAGCCTCTTGGGGACAGGGTCCTACGAGCAGTACTTC. Translated, it gives CASSLLGTGSYEQYF.

The chain recombines TRBV11-2 with TRBJ1-5; tentative D call: TRBD1 (5 bases). Per germline, CDR1 SGHAT and CDR2 FQNNGV. Trimming removed 1 base at V and 5 bases at J, with 6 bases between. The CDR3 totals 13 residues. CDR3 sequence: CASSLVGHQPQHF. CDR3 nucleotide sequence: TGTGCCAGCAGCTTAGTGGGGCATCAGCCCCAGCATTTT.

The chain is built from TRBV6-7 and TRBJ1-1; unclear D gene. TRBV6-7 is classed as an ORF, of uncertain function. V shed 6 bases and J shed 13 bases, with 6 bases lying between them. This CDR3 has 8 residues. The CDR3: CASREGFF. Written as DNA, the CDR3 is TGTGCCAGCAGGGAGGGTTTCTTT.

This chain links TRBV30 with TRBJ2-5; D gene ambiguous. Trimming pared 1 base from V and 1 base from J, leaving 13 bases between. This CDR3 contains 15 residues. Germline assignment: CDR1 GTSNPN and CDR2 SVGIG (reference sequence). The CDR3 is CAWSGSALTQETQYF. The CDR3 DNA reads as TGTGCCTGGAGTGGGTCCGCACTAACCCAAGAGACCCAGTACTTC.

The CDR3 nucleotides are TGTGCCTGGAAAGGGGTGACTAGCGGGGGGTACCAAGAGACCCAGTACTTC. Translated, it gives CAWKGVTSGGYQETQYF. The chain employs TRBV30 and TRBJ2-5; 13 bases map to TRBD2. Germline loops: CDR1 GTSNPN, CDR2 SVGIG (reference sequence). The CDR3 totals 17 residues. The V gene end was trimmed by 4 bases and the J gene end by 0 bases; junction bases not matched to a gene: 8.

V gene TRBV5-4 combines with J gene TRBJ2-2; the D gene is possibly TRBD2 (6 bases). V gave up 3 bases and J gave up 3 bases, with 12 bases separating them. This CDR3 has 15 residues. Looked up from germline, CDR1 is SGHNT and CDR2 is YYREEE (reference sequence). CDR3 coding DNA: TGTGCCAGCAGCTCTTCGGGACTGCACACCGGGGAGCTGTTTTTT. The encoded protein is CASSSSGLHTGELFF.

Regarding this clone: Distinct nucleotide sequences in the sample also encode this CDR3. CDR3 sequence: CASSVATDTQYF. For the CDR3, the DNA is TGTGCCAGCAGCGTAGCTACAGATACGCAGTATTTT. This chain joins TRBV9 and TRBJ2-3, with D unresolved. The CDR3 length is 12 residues. V gave up 0 bases and J gave up 3 bases, with 2 bases separating them. Per germline, CDR1 SGDLS and CDR2 YYNGEE.

A single count supports this clone. The chain is built from TRBV5-5 and TRBJ2-5; possibly TRBD2 for D (6 bases). Germline CDR1 reads SGHKS; CDR2 reads YYEKEE (reference sequence). V was shortened by 5 bases and J by 5 bases, with 10 bases between the two germline ends. CDR3 length equals 12 residues. The CDR3 DNA follows: TGTGCCAGCAGTCGGGACTGGGAGACCCAGTACTTC. It translates to CASSRDWETQYF.

The genes are TRBV28 and TRBJ2-7, with 8 bases matching TRBD1. CDR1 MDHEN and CDR2 SYDVKM come from the germline V gene. V gave up 1 base and J gave up 0 bases; unmatched junction bases: 5. This CDR3 is built from 16 residues. CDR3 region: CASSLFQGASSYEQYF. The CDR3 bases are TGTGCCAGCAGTTTATTTCAGGGGGCAAGCTCCTACGAGCAGTACTTC.

This clone was observed a single time. The V gene is TRBV11-2, the J gene TRBJ2-6, with D possibly being TRBD2 (7 bases). Trimming cost V 0 bases and J 2 bases, with 14 bases left between them. The germline CDR1 and CDR2 sequences are SGHAT and FQNNGV. CDR3 length: 18 amino acids. The CDR3 loop is CASSLETGRGPGANVLTF. The CDR3 DNA sequence: TGTGCCAGCAGCTTAGAAACAGGGCGGGGGCCTGGGGCCAACGTCCTGACTTTC.

Comments on this clone: Germline and junction disagree at one end, which may indicate a read error. The CDR3 bases are TGTTCCAGCAGCCTCGGGACAGTCAATGGCTACACCTTC. As protein: CSSSLGTVNGYTF. This chain connects TRBV7-9 to TRBJ1-2; 7 bases match TRBD1. This CDR3 region has 13 residues. CDR1 is SEHNR and CDR2 is FQNEAQ in the germline V gene (reference sequence).

Written as DNA, the CDR3 is TGTGCCAGCAGCTTGGTGGGGCAGGAGACCCAGTACTTC. Translating gives CASSLVGQETQYF. The J gene is TRBJ2-5, the V gene TRBV5-4, with D perhaps matching TRBD1 (5 bases). With 0 bases removed from V and 5 bases from J, the gap between germline ends came to 8 bases. The CDR3 spans 13 residues. Germline V gene lookup returns CDR1 SGHNT and CDR2 YYREEE (reference sequence). Filled out from reference TRBV5-4 and TRBJ2-5, the complete variable domain reads ETGVTQSPTHLIKTRGQQVTLRCSSQSGHNTVSWYQQALGQGPQFIFQYYREEENGRGNFPPRFSGLQFPNYSSELNVNALELDDSALYLCASSLVGQETQYFGPGTRLLVL.

The gene calls are TRBV19 and TRBJ2-3; D is undetermined. The germline V and J ends were trimmed by 6 bases and 4 bases, with 8 bases remaining between them. The CDR3 is 12 amino acids. Germline V CDR1 and CDR2: LNHDA, SQIVND (reference sequence). The CDR3 bases are TGTGCCAGTAGCAAAGTAGCAGATACGCAGTATTTT. Its translation is CASSKVADTQYF.

As for this clone: The same CDR3 can be traced to other DNA sequences in this sample. The gene calls are TRBV7-8 and TRBJ2-5, with TRBD2 identical over 10 bases. Trimming took 4 bases from V and 5 from J; bases not matched to a gene: 10. The CDR3 consists of 16 residues. Germline V gives CDR1 SGHVS, CDR2 FQNEAQ. CDR3 loop: CASSSRTSGAQETQYF. The CDR3 region has the DNA TGTGCCAGCAGCTCCCGGACTAGCGGCGCTCAGGAGACCCAGTACTTC.

CDR3: CASQGGVYGYTF. In DNA, the CDR3 is TGTGCCAGCCAAGGGGGGGTCTATGGCTACACCTTC. The rearrangement joins TRBV2 to TRBJ1-2; TRBD1 might be the D (6 bases). Germline CDR1 reads SNHLY; CDR2 reads FYNNEI. V was shortened by 8 bases and J by 4 bases, with 11 bases between the two germline ends. The length of the CDR3 is 12 residues.

This clone showed up just once. The chain employs TRBV29-1 and TRBJ1-3; D not resolved. Germline CDR1 SQVTM, CDR2 ANQGSEA. With 2 bases removed from V and 0 bases from J, the gap between germline ends came to 8 bases. The length of the CDR3 is 14 residues. The CDR3 sequence: CSVERFSSGNTIYF. In nucleotides, the CDR3 is TGCAGCGTTGAACGGTTTAGCTCTGGAAACACCATATATTTT.

The chain combines TRBV30 with TRBJ2-7; 7 bases are a match to TRBD1. Germline V gene data show CDR1 as GTSNPN and CDR2 as SVGIG (reference sequence). The V gene end was trimmed by 5 bases and the J gene end by 2 bases; junction bases not matched to a gene: 3. The CDR3 contains 12 residues. In DNA form, the CDR3 reads TGTGCCTGGGCAACAGGGGCCTACGAGCAGTACTTC. Translating gives CAWATGAYEQYF.

The chain carries TRBV27 and TRBJ2-2, with 11 positions matching TRBD2. The CDR3 contains 17 residues. Germline CDR1 MNHEY, CDR2 SMNVEV (reference sequence). J lost 6 bases, V lost 2 bases, and 8 bases had no gene match. This chain's CDR3 is CASSLGPLAGAAGELFF. DNA of the CDR3: TGTGCCAGCAGTTTAGGACCACTAGCGGGAGCTGCCGGGGAGCTGTTTTTT.

This clone was recorded only once. V and J are TRBV28 and TRBJ1-5, with 10 nucleotides matching TRBD1. There are 16 residues in the CDR3. The V segment lost 6 bases and the J segment 5 bases; nucleotides outside the gene matches: 10. Per the germline V gene, CDR1 is MDHEN and CDR2 is SYDVKM. The CDR3 sequence is CASSSDRGQSYQPQHF. The DNA of the CDR3 is TGTGCCAGCAGCTCAGACAGGGGGCAAAGCTATCAGCCCCAGCATTTT.

This clone was detected only once. This sequence joins TRBV4-1 and TRBJ1-1, with D hard to call. V was shortened by 0 bases and J by 2 bases, with 13 bases between the two germline ends. The length of the CDR3 is 16 residues. Per the germline V gene, CDR1 is MGHRA and CDR2 is YSYEKL. CDR3: CASSQDTTILNTEAFF. Here the CDR3 DNA reads TGCGCCAGCAGCCAAGATACAACAATCTTAAACACTGAAGCTTTCTTT.